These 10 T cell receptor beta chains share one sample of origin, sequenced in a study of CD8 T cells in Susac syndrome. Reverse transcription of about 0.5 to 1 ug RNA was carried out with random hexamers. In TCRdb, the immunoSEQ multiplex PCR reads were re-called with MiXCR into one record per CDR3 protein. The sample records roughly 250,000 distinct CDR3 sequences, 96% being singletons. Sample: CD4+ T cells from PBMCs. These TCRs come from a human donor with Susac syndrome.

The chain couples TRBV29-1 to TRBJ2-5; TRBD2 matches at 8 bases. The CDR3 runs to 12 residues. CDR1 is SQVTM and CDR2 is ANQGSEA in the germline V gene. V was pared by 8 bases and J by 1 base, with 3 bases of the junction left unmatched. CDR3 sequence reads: CSSGTSQETQYF. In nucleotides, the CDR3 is TGCAGCTCAGGGACTAGCCAAGAGACCCAGTACTTC. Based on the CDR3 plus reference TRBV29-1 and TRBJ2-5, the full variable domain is SAVISQKPSRDICQRGTSLTIQCQVDSQVTMMFWYRQQPGQSLTLIATANQGSEATYESGFVIDKFPISRPNLTFSTLTVSNMSPEDSSIYLCSSGTSQETQYFGPGTRLLVL.

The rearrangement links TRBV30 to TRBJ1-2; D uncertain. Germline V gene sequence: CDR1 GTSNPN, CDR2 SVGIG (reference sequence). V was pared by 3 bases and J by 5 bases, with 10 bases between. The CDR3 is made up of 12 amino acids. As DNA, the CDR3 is TGTGCCTGGAGCTGGGAACTGTATGGCTACACCTTC. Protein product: CAWSWELYGYTF.

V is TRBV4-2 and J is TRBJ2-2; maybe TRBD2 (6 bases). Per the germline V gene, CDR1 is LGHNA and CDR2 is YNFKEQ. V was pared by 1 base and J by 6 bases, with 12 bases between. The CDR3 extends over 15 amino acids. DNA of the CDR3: TGTGCCAGCAGCCAAGGGGAGAGGAGGGCCGGGGAGCTGTTTTTT. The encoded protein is CASSQGERRAGELFF.

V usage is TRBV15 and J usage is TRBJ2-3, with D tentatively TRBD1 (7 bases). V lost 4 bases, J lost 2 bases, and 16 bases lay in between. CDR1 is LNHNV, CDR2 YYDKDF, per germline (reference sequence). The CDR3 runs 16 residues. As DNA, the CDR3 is TGTGCCACCAGCACAGGGGGGCAGACCCTCACAGATACGCAGTATTTT. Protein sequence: CATSTGGQTLTDTQYF.

The CDR3 spells CASSTGGVGTEAFF. CDR3 nucleotides: TGTGCTTCATCTACGGGGGGGGTCGGCACTGAAGCTTTCTTT. The V and J genes are TRBV12-5 and TRBJ1-1; D is possibly TRBD1 (5 bases). The CDR3 is 14 residues long. CDR1 LGHNT and CDR2 FRNRAP come from the germline V gene. V was pared by 11 bases and J by 4 bases, with 20 bases between.

As DNA, the CDR3 is TGTGCCAGCAGCCTCGCGGGAGGGGGAGGAGAGCAGTACTTC. Translating gives CASSLAGGGGEQYF. This sequence joins TRBV11-2 and TRBJ2-7, with TRBD2 matching over 9 bases. CDR3 length equals 14 residues. Looked up from germline, CDR1 is SGHAT and CDR2 is FQNNGV. J lost 7 bases, V lost 5 bases, and 9 bases had no gene match.

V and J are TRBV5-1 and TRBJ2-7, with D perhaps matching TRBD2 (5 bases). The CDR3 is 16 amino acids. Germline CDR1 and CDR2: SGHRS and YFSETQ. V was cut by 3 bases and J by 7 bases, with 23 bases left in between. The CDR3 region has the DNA TGCGCCAGCAGCTCCCTCGCGGGTCGGGCGAGGGATGAGCAGTACTTC. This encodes CASSSLAGRARDEQYF.

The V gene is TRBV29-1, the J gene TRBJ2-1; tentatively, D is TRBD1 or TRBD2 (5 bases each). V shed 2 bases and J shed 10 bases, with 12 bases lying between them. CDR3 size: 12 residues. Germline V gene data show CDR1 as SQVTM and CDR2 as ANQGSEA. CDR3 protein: CSVEKGRREQFF. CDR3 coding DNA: TGCAGCGTTGAAAAGGGACGGAGAGAGCAGTTCTTC.

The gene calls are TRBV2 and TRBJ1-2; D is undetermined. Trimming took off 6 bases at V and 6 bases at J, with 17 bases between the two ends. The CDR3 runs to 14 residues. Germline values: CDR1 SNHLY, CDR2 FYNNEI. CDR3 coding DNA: TGTGCCAGCAGCCGGGATCCTAGGGTTGATGGCTACACCTTC. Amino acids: CASSRDPRVDGYTF.

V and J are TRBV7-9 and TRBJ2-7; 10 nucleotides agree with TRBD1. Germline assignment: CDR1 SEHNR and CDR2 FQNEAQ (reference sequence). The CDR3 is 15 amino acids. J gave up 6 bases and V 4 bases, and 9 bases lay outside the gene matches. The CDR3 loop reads CASSSRDRGSGEQYF. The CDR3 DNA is TGTGCCAGCAGCTCCCGGGACAGGGGTTCGGGCGAGCAGTACTTC.